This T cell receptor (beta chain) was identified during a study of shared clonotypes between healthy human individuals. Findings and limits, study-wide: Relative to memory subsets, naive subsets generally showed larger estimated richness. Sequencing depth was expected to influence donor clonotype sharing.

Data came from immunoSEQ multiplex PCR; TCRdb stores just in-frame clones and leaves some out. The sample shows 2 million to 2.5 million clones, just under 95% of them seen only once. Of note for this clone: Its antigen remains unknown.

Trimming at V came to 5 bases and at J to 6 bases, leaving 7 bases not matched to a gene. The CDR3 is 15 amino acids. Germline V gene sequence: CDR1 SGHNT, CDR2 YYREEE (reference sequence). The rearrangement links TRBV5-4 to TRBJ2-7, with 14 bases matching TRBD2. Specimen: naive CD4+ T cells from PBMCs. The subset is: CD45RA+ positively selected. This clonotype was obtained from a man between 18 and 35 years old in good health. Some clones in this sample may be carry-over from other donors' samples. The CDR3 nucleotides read TGTGCCAGCAGTTGGGGGACTAGCGGGAGCTCCGAGCAGTACTTC. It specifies CASSWGTSGSSEQYF.